The source of this T cell receptor beta chain is a study of response to subunit inactivated influenza vaccine. Study-wide results and caveats: Authors suggested that a seasonal influenza vaccination recruits few new T cells each time.

TCRdb analysed the RT-PCR reads with MiXCR anew, one entry per CDR3 protein. The sample includes around 570,000 distinct CDR3 sequences, roughly 8.2% of them seen just once. The V end lost 4 bases, the J end lost 6 bases, and 11 bases lay between the germline ends. The CDR3 loop spans 13 amino acids. Germline CDR1 and CDR2: SGHKS and YYEKEE (reference sequence). This clonotype was counted a few times. What it binds is unknown. The material was PBMCs from blood, obtained around 25 months after vaccination. The sequence was collected from a man aged 45 to 70 who received an inactivated influenza vaccine. The V and J genes are TRBV5-5 and TRBJ2-1, with a possible D match to TRBD1 (6 bases). In nucleotides, the CDR3 is TGTGCCAGCAGCGTGACAGGATCCAATGAGCAGTTCTTC. Its protein product is CASSVTGSNEQFF.